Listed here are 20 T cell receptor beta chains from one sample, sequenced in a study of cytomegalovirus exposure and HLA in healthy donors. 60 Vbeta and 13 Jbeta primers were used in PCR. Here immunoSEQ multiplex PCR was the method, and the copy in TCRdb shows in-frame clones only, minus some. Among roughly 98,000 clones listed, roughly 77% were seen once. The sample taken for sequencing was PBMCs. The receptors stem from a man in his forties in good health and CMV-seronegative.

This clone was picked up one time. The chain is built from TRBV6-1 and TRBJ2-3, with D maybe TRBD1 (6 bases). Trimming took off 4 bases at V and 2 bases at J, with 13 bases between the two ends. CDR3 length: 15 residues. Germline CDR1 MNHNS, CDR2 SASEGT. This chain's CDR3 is CASSGGHRATDTQYF. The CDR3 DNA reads TGTGCCAGCAGTGGGGGGCATAGGGCCACAGATACGCAGTATTTT.

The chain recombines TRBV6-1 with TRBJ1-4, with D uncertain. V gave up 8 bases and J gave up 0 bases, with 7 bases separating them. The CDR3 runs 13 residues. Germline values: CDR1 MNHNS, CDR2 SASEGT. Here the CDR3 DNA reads TGTGCCAGCCGAGTTGCAACTAATGAAAAACTGTTTTTT. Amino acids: CASRVATNEKLFF.

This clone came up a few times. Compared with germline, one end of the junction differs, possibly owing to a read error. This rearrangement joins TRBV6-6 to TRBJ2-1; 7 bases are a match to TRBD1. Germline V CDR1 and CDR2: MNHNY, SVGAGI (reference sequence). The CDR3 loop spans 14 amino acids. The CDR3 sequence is CASSSRTGYSEQFF. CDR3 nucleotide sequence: TGTGCCAGCAGTTCCAGGACAGGATACAGTGAGCAGTTCTTC.

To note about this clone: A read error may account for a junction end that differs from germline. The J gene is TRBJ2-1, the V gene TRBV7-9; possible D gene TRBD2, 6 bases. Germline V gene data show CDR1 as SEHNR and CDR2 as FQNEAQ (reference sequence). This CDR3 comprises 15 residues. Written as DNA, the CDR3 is TGTTCCAGCAGCTTAGTAGGTGGGGGGTACAATGAGCAGTTCTTC. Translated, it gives CSSSLVGGGYNEQFF. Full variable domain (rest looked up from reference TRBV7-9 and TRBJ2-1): DTGVSQNPRHKITKRGQNVTFRCDPISEHNRLYWYRQTLGQGPEFLTYFQNEAQLEKSRLLSDRFSAERPKGSFSTLEIQRTEQGDSAMYLCSSSLVGGGYNEQFFGPGTRLTVL.

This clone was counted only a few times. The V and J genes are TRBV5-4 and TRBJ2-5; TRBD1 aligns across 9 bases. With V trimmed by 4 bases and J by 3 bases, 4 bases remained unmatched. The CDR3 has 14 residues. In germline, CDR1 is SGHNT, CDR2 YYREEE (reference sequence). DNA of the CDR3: TGTGCCAGCAGCGGGAGGGACAGGGAAGAGACCCAGTACTTC. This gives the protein CASSGRDREETQYF.

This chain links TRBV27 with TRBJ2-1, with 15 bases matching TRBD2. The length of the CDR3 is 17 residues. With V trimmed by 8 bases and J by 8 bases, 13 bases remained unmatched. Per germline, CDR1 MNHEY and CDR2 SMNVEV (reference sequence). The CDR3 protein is CASPGLAGGRIVHEQFF. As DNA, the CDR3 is TGTGCCAGCCCGGGACTAGCGGGGGGCCGGATTGTCCATGAGCAGTTCTTC.

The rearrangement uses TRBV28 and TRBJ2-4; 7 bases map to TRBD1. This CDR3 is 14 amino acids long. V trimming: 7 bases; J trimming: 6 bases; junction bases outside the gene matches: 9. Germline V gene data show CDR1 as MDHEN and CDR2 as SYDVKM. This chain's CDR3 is CASNPGQSLNIQYF. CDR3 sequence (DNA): TGTGCCAGCAATCCGGGACAGTCCTTAAACATTCAGTACTTC.

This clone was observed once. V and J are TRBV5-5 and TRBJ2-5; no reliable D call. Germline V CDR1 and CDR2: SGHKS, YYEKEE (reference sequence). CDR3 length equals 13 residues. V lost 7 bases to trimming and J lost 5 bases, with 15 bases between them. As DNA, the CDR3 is TGTGCCAGCGATCCGTCACTGTGGGAGACCCAGTACTTC. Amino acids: CASDPSLWETQYF.

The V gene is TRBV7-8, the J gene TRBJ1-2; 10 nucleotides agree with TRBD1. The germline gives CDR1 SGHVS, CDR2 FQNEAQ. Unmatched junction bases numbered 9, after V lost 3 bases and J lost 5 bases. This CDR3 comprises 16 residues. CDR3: CASSLAGQGPLYGYTF. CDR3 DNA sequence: TGTGCCAGCAGCTTGGCGGGACAGGGGCCGCTATATGGCTACACCTTC.

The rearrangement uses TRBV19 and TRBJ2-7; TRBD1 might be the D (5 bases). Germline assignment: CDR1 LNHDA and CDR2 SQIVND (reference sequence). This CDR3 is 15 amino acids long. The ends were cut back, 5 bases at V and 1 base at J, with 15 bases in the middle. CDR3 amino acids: CASSGSFQGSYEQYF. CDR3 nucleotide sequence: TGTGCCAGTAGTGGGTCCTTTCAGGGATCCTACGAGCAGTACTTC. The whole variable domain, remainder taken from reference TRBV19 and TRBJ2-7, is DGGITQSPKYLFRKEGQNVTLSCEQNLNHDAMYWYRQDPGQGLRLIYYSQIVNDFQKGDIAEGYSVSREKKESFPLTVTSAQKNPTAFYLCASSGSFQGSYEQYFGPGTRLTVT.

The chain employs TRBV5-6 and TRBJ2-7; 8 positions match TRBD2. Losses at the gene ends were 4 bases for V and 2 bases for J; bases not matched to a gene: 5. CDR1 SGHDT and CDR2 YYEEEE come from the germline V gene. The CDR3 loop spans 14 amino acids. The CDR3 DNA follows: TGTGCCAGCAGCCGACGGGGGGGCCCCTACGAGCAGTACTTC. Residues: CASSRRGGPYEQYF. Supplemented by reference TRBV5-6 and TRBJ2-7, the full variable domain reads DAGVTQSPTHLIKTRGQQVTLRCSPKSGHDTVSWYQQALGQGPQFIFQYYEEEERQRGNFPDRFSGHQFPNYSSELNVNALLLGDSALYLCASSRRGGPYEQYFGPGTRLTVT.

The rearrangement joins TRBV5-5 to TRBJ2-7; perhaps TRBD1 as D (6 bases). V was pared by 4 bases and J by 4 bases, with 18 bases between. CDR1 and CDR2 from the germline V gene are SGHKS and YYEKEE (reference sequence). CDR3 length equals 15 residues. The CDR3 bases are TGTGCCAGCAGCCTCGACGGGACACCGTTTTACGAGCAGTACTTC. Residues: CASSLDGTPFYEQYF.

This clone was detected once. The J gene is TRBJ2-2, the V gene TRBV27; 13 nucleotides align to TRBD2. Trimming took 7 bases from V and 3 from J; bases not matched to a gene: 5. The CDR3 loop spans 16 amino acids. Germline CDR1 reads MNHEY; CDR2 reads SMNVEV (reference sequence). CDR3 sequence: CASNSGLAGYTGELFF. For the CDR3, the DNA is TGTGCCAGCAACTCGGGACTAGCGGGGTACACCGGGGAGCTGTTTTTT.

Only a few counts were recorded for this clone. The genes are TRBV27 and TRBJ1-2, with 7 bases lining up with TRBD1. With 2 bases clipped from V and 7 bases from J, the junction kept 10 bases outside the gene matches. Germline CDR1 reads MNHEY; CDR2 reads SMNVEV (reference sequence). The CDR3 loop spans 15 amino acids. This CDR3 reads CASSLDPGQRCGYTF. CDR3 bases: TGTGCCAGCAGTTTAGATCCGGGACAGCGGTGTGGCTACACCTTC.

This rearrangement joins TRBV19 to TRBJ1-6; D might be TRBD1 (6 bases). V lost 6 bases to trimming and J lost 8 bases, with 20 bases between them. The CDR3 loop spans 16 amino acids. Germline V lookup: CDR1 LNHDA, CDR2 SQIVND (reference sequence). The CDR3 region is CASRAEQGIFDSPLHF. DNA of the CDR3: TGTGCCAGTAGGGCTGAACAGGGTATTTTTGATTCACCCCTCCACTTT. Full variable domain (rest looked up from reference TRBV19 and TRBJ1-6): DGGITQSPKYLFRKEGQNVTLSCEQNLNHDAMYWYRQDPGQGLRLIYYSQIVNDFQKGDIAEGYSVSREKKESFPLTVTSAQKNPTAFYLCASRAEQGIFDSPLHFGNGTRLTVT.

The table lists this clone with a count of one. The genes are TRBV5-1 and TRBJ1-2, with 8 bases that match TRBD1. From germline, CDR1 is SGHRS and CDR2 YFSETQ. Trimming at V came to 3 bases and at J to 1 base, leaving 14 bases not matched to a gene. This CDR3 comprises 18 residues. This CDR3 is CASSSTGTGYDFNYGYTF. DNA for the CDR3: TGCGCCAGCAGCTCGACCGGGACAGGTTACGATTTTAACTATGGCTACACCTTC.

Written as DNA, the CDR3 is TGTGCCAGCTCACCTACGTTGACAGGTCCCACCGGGGAGCTGTTTTTT. Its protein product is CASSPTLTGPTGELFF. The rearrangement uses TRBV18 and TRBJ2-2; D is perhaps TRBD1 (6 bases). The CDR3 length is 16 residues. V was shortened by 3 bases and J by 4 bases, with 15 bases between the two germline ends. CDR1 is KGHSH, CDR2 LQKENI, per germline. The full variable domain, completed using reference TRBV18 and TRBJ2-2, is NAGVMQNPRHLVRRRGQEARLRCSPMKGHSHVYWYRQLPEEGLKFMVYLQKENIIDESGMPKERFSAEFPKEGPSILRIQQVVRGDSAAYFCASSPTLTGPTGELFFGEGSRLTVL.

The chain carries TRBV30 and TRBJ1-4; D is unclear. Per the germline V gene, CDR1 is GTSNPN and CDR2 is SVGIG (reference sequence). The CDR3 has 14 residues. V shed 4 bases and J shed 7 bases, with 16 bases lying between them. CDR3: CAWNPPTPGEKLFF. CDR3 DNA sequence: TGTGCCTGGAACCCCCCCACACCTGGTGAAAAACTGTTTTTT.

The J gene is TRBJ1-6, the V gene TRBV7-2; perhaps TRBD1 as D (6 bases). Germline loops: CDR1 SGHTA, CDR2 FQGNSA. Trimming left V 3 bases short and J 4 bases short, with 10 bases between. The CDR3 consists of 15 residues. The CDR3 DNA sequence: TGTGCCAGCAGCTTCGGGACAAAATATAATTCACCCCTCCACTTT. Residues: CASSFGTKYNSPLHF. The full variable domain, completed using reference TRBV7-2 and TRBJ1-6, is GAGVSQSPSNKVTEKGKDVELRCDPISGHTALYWYRQSLGQGLEFLIYFQGNSAPDKSGLPSDRFSAERTGGSVSTLTIQRTQQEDSAVYLCASSFGTKYNSPLHFGNGTRLTVT.

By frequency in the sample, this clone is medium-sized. CDR3 loop: CASSPRDRVGYEQYF. CDR3 DNA sequence: TGTGCCAGCAGCCCCCGGGACAGGGTCGGTTACGAGCAGTACTTC. The chain carries TRBV14 and TRBJ2-7; 9 bases are shared with TRBD1. This CDR3 is 15 amino acids long. CDR1 and CDR2 from the germline V gene are SGHDN and FVKESK. Losses at the gene ends were 4 bases for V and 4 bases for J; bases not matched to a gene: 8.